The 24 T cell receptor beta chains listed next were all sequenced from one sample in a study of neoadjuvant anti-PD-1 for oral cavity cancer. Sequencing used immunoSEQ multiplex PCR; TCRdb keeps in-frame clones, though not all of them. The table records 15,000 or so clones, roughly 71% of them present only once. Indicated time point: after neoadjuvant nivolumab, at surgical resection. Source: PBMCs, taken after nivolumab (anti-PD-1) treatment. The receptors shown here come from a person aged 35-79 years with oral cavity squamous cell carcinoma.

This chain uses TRBV5-1 with TRBJ2-7; D is undetermined. Per germline, CDR1 SGHRS and CDR2 YFSETQ. Trimming took off 6 bases at V and 1 base at J, with 11 bases between the two ends. The CDR3 is 13 residues long. CDR3 residues: CASTGPASYEQYF. The CDR3 DNA reads TGCGCCAGCACCGGACCGGCTTCCTACGAGCAGTACTTC.

The chain couples TRBV5-1 to TRBJ2-7; no definite D call. CDR1 and CDR2 from the germline V gene are SGHRS and YFSETQ. Between the trimmed V and J ends, which lost 2 bases and 3 bases, there was a span of 3 bases. The CDR3 sequence is 11 residues long. For the CDR3, the DNA is TGCGCCAGCAGCTTTCACTACGAGCAGTACTTC. It encodes CASSFHYEQYF.

This sequence joins TRBV7-3 and TRBJ2-7; D remains unclear. V was clipped by 3 bases and J by 5 bases, with 11 bases between them. Germline values: CDR1 SGHTA, CDR2 FQGTGA. The CDR3 is made up of 13 amino acids. CDR3 nucleotides: TGTGCCAGCAGCTTCTCTAGAAACGACGAGCAGTACTTC. Translation: CASSFSRNDEQYF.

This chain connects TRBV28 to TRBJ2-7; D is perhaps TRBD2 (6 bases). The CDR3 covers 14 residues. Germline loops: CDR1 MDHEN, CDR2 SYDVKM. V was cut by 6 bases and J by 5 bases, with 17 bases left in between. CDR3 amino acids: CASRLGEEGHEQYF. Written as DNA, the CDR3 is TGTGCCAGCAGGCTGGGTGAGGAGGGCCACGAGCAGTACTTC.

This chain uses TRBV28 with TRBJ1-1; D gene ambiguous. This CDR3 has 17 residues. Germline CDR1 is MDHEN and CDR2 is SYDVKM. With 6 bases removed from V and 2 bases from J, the gap between germline ends came to 22 bases. CDR3 sequence (DNA): TGTGCCAGCAGCACCACCTGGCCTCGCGGGGTCAACACTGAAGCTTTCTTT. Amino acid sequence: CASSTTWPRGVNTEAFF.

The rearrangement uses TRBV7-8 and TRBJ1-2; D might be TRBD1 (5 bases). The CDR3 runs to 12 residues. Between the trimmed V and J ends, which lost 6 bases and 5 bases, there was a span of 10 bases. Germline lookup yields CDR1 SGHVS and CDR2 FQNEAQ. This chain's CDR3 is CASRTGTYGYTF. In DNA form, the CDR3 reads TGTGCCAGCAGGACCGGGACTTATGGCTACACCTTC.

A few counts support this clone. The chain carries TRBV4-2 and TRBJ1-2; D ambiguous. The CDR3 length is 15 residues. V dropped 1 base and J dropped 1 base, with 10 bases sitting between them. Germline assignment: CDR1 LGHNA and CDR2 YNFKEQ. Here the CDR3 DNA reads TGTGCCAGCAGCCAAGTGGCAGCCAATAACTATGGCTACACCTTC. The encoded protein is CASSQVAANNYGYTF.

The gene calls are TRBV2 and TRBJ2-3; no clear D. This CDR3 has 15 amino acids. CDR1 and CDR2 (germline): SNHLY, FYNNEI. The V gene lost 5 bases and the J gene lost 1 base, with 13 bases spanning the gap. The CDR3 region is CASSRRSSGTDTQYF. The CDR3, as DNA: TGTGCCAGCAGTAGGCGGAGTTCGGGCACAGATACGCAGTATTTT.

The chain is built from TRBV19 and TRBJ2-5; 9 bases line up with TRBD2. This CDR3 spans 15 amino acids. V lost 6 bases and J lost 5; bases outside the gene matches: 10. Germline CDR1 and CDR2: LNHDA and SQIVND (reference sequence). CDR3 nucleotides: TGTGCCAGTAGCGTAGCGGGAGTAAGAGGGGAGACCCAGTACTTC. This codes for CASSVAGVRGETQYF.

Remarks on this clone: At one end the junction does not follow the germline gene, possibly because of a read error. The V call is TRBV6-5, the J call TRBJ2-1; D is unclear. The CDR3 runs 11 residues. Per the germline V gene, CDR1 is MNHEY and CDR2 is SVGAGI. The DNA of the CDR3 is TGTGCCAGCAGCCTGTACACTGAGCAGTTCTTC. Encoded protein: CASSLYTEQFF.

The CDR3 DNA reads as TGTGCCAGCGGGCCTGGGACTCCTCCGAAGACCCAGTACTTC. Amino acids: CASGPGTPPKTQYF. V gene TRBV7-9 combines with J gene TRBJ2-5, with a possible D match to TRBD2 (6 bases). The CDR3 is 14 residues long. The ends were cut back, 8 bases at V and 6 bases at J, with 19 bases in the middle. Germline V gene lookup returns CDR1 SEHNR and CDR2 FQNEAQ (reference sequence).

V gene TRBV7-9 combines with J gene TRBJ2-5; 10 bases line up with TRBD1. Germline V lookup: CDR1 SEHNR, CDR2 FQNEAQ (reference sequence). The CDR3 has 16 residues. Trimming took 5 bases from V and 3 from J; bases not matched to a gene: 9. CDR3 protein: CASSTRTGGTKETQYF. The CDR3 DNA follows: TGTGCCAGCAGCACCAGGACAGGGGGTACTAAAGAGACCCAGTACTTC.

The V call is TRBV6-1, the J call TRBJ2-5; tentative D call: TRBD2 (6 bases). Trimming left V 3 bases short and J 6 bases short, with 8 bases between. The CDR3 is 12 residues long. In germline, CDR1 is MNHNS, CDR2 SASEGT. The CDR3 nucleotides read TGTGCCAGCAGTGAGGGGGGACAGACCCAGTACTTC. Its protein is CASSEGGQTQYF.

The chain combines TRBV18 with TRBJ2-7; 7 bases fit TRBD1. V gave up 6 bases and J gave up 0 bases; unmatched junction bases: 8. The CDR3 is 15 residues long. Germline V CDR1 and CDR2: KGHSH, LQKENI. The CDR3 here is CASSLPTGNSYEQYF. The CDR3 nucleotides read TGTGCCAGCTCTTTACCGACAGGGAACTCCTACGAGCAGTACTTC.

This chain links TRBV28 with TRBJ2-6; no clear D. The V and J ends lost 8 bases and 0 bases respectively, with 8 bases between them. Per germline, CDR1 MDHEN and CDR2 SYDVKM. This CDR3 has 14 amino acids. CDR3 loop: CASRSGSGANVLTF. DNA for the CDR3: TGTGCCAGCCGTTCGGGCTCTGGGGCCAACGTCCTGACTTTC.

The chain links TRBV2 to TRBJ2-7; D is possibly TRBD2 (6 bases). The germline CDR1 and CDR2 sequences are SNHLY and FYNNEI. The CDR3 spans 14 residues. Trimming pared 4 bases from V and 2 bases from J, leaving 12 bases between. CDR3 in amino acids: CASSAGLETYEQYF. CDR3 nucleotide sequence: TGTGCCAGCAGTGCGGGACTGGAAACCTACGAGCAGTACTTC.

V is TRBV5-1 and J is TRBJ2-5; D gene unclear. Germline CDR1 and CDR2: SGHRS and YFSETQ. The V gene lost 5 bases and the J gene lost 5 bases, with 16 bases spanning the gap. The CDR3 has 14 amino acids. CDR3 DNA: TGCGCCAGCAGAGTGGGCCTTCCTCAGGAGACCCAGTACTTC. Translation: CASRVGLPQETQYF.

This clone is a singleton in its sample. V is TRBV28 and J is TRBJ2-2; D is possibly TRBD2 (6 bases). Trimming removed 1 base at V and 3 bases at J, with 9 bases between. The CDR3 sequence is 15 residues long. Germline V gene data show CDR1 as MDHEN and CDR2 as SYDVKM. The CDR3 nucleotides are TGTGCCAGCAGTTTATTCGGGGGTGACACCGGGGAGCTGTTTTTT. This codes for CASSLFGGDTGELFF.

The J gene is TRBJ1-1, the V gene TRBV6-5; no reliable D call. CDR3 length: 15 amino acids. In germline, CDR1 is MNHEY, CDR2 SVGAGI. V lost 0 bases and J lost 0, with 8 bases in between. Here the CDR3 DNA reads TGTGCCAGCAGTTACTCGTCAGTTTTGAACACTGAAGCTTTCTTT. Translating it yields CASSYSSVLNTEAFF.

The gene calls are TRBV28 and TRBJ1-5, with D unresolved. The germline gives CDR1 MDHEN, CDR2 SYDVKM. This CDR3 comprises 12 residues. The V end lost 6 bases, the J end lost 5 bases, and 8 bases lay between the germline ends. Written as DNA, the CDR3 is TGTGCCAGCAGGTCTGGGTATCAGCCCCAGCATTTT. Protein sequence: CASRSGYQPQHF.

The chain joins TRBV9 to TRBJ1-3; D is possibly TRBD1 (6 bases). In germline, CDR1 is SGDLS, CDR2 YYNGEE. CDR3 length: 14 amino acids. V shed 2 bases and J shed 3 bases, with 9 bases lying between them. The CDR3 spells CASSVQGIGNTIYF. The CDR3 region has the DNA TGTGCCAGCAGCGTCCAGGGGATTGGAAACACCATATATTTT.

This clone was picked up a small number of times. This chain connects TRBV7-9 to TRBJ1-2, with a possible D match to TRBD1 (6 bases). CDR3 length: 14 residues. Per germline, CDR1 SEHNR and CDR2 FQNEAQ (reference sequence). The V gene lost 3 bases and the J gene lost 2 bases, with 10 bases spanning the gap. The CDR3 sequence is CASSFGQRNYGYTF. The CDR3 region has the DNA TGTGCCAGCAGCTTTGGACAGAGAAACTATGGCTACACCTTC. Drawing the rest from reference TRBV7-9 and TRBJ1-2, the complete variable domain is DTGVSQNPRHKITKRGQNVTFRCDPISEHNRLYWYRQTLGQGPEFLTYFQNEAQLEKSRLLSDRFSAERPKGSFSTLEIQRTEQGDSAMYLCASSFGQRNYGYTFGSGTRLTVV.

In this sample, this clone turned up a few times. The chain uses TRBV7-8 and TRBJ1-5; the D gene is possibly TRBD1 (6 bases). Germline lookup yields CDR1 SGHVS and CDR2 FQNEAQ. The CDR3 is 19 amino acids. Trimming took 5 bases from V and 0 from J, leaving 23 bases between them. The chain's CDR3 is CASSESQVHGTYSNQPQHF. CDR3 nucleotides: TGTGCCAGCAGCGAAAGTCAGGTACACGGGACATATAGCAATCAGCCCCAGCATTTT. The full variable domain, in which reference TRBV7-8 and TRBJ1-5 provide the parts outside the CDR3, is GAGVSQSPRYKVAKRGQDVALRCDPISGHVSLFWYQQALGQGPEFLTYFQNEAQLDKSGLPSDRFFAERPEGSVSTLKIQRTQQEDSAVYLCASSESQVHGTYSNQPQHFGDGTRLSIL.

This clone was recorded only once. V usage is TRBV5-6 and J usage is TRBJ1-1; 10 bases are a match to TRBD1. Trimming removed 4 bases from V and 6 bases from J; junction bases left unmatched: 3. Germline V gives CDR1 SGHDT, CDR2 YYEEEE. The CDR3 consists of 13 residues. CDR3 nucleotide sequence: TGTGCCAGCAGCGTCGGACAGGGGGCTGAAGCTTTCTTT. Protein sequence: CASSVGQGAEAFF.